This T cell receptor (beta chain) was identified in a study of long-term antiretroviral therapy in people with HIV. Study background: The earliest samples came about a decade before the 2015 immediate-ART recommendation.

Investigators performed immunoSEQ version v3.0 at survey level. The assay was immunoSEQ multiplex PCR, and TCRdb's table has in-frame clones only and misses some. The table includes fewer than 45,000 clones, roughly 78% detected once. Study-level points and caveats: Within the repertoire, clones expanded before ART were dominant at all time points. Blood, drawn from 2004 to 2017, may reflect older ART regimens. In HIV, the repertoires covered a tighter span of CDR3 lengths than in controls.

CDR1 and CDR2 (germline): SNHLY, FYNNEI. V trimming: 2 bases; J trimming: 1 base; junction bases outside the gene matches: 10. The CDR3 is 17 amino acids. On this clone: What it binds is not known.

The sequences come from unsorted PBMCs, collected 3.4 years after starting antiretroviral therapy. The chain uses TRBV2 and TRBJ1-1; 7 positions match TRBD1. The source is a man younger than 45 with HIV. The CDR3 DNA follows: TGTGCCAGCAGTGAATCCGGGACAGACGATTCGAACACTGAAGCTTTCTTT. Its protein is CASSESGTDDSNTEAFF. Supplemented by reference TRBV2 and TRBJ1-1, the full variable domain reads EPEVTQTPSHQVTQMGQEVILRCVPISNHLYFYWYRQILGQKVEFLVSFYNNEISEKSEIFDDQFSVERPDGSNFTLKIRSTKLEDSAMYFCASSESGTDDSNTEAFFGQGTRLTVV.